A single sample gave rise to the 4 T cell receptor beta chains below, sequenced in a study of T cell responses to AZD1222 COVID-19 vaccine. Profiled with immunoSEQ multiplex PCR; TCRdb holds only in-frame clones, not every one. The repertoire holds under 90,000 clones, approximately 85% seen once, with over 9.5% in the top ten. Here the sequenced sample was peripheral blood, taken 28 days after the second AZD1222 dose. The receptors derive from an adult who received the AZD1222 COVID-19 vaccine.

This clone is a singleton in its sample. V gene TRBV19 combines with J gene TRBJ1-1; TRBD1 matches 7 bases. Germline V gives CDR1 LNHDA, CDR2 SQIVND (reference sequence). Germline trimming cut 4 bases from V and 9 bases from J; bases unmatched to any gene: 8. The CDR3 runs to 13 residues. CDR3 nucleotides: TGTGCCAGTAGTACCGGGACAGTTCGTAAAGCTTTCTTT. Translation: CASSTGTVRKAFF.

The chain links TRBV7-8 to TRBJ2-2; the D gene is possibly TRBD1 (5 bases). V was pared by 4 bases and J by 6 bases, with 15 bases between. The CDR3 length is 15 residues. Per the germline V gene, CDR1 is SGHVS and CDR2 is FQNEAQ. CDR3 sequence (DNA): TGTGCCAGCAGCTCGATAGTCCAGGGCTCCGGGGAGCTGTTTTTT. It yields the protein CASSSIVQGSGELFF.

V and J are TRBV9 and TRBJ1-6; 7 positions match TRBD1. The V and J ends lost 6 bases and 6 bases, in that order; junction bases with no gene match: 6. Germline V gives CDR1 SGDLS, CDR2 YYNGEE. This CDR3 region has 14 residues. The CDR3 region is CASNPGTANSPLHF. CDR3 nucleotide sequence: TGTGCCAGCAACCCCGGGACAGCTAATTCACCCCTCCACTTT.

The chain carries TRBV5-1 and TRBJ1-6; D gene unclear. V was clipped by 2 bases and J by 5 bases, with 11 bases between them. This CDR3 region has 15 residues. CDR1 and CDR2 (germline): SGHRS, YFSETQ. CDR3 sequence (DNA): TGCGCCAGCAGCTTCGGACGGTACGATAATTCACCCCTCCACTTT. Translation gives CASSFGRYDNSPLHF.